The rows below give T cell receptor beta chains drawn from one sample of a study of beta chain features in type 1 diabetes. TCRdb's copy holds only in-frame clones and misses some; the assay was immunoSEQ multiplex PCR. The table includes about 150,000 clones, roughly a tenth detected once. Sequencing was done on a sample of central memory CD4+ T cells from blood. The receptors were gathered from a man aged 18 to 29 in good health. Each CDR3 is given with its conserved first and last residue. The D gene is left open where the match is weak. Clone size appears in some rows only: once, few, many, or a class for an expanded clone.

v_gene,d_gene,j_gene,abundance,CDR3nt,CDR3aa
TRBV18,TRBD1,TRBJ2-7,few,TGTGCCAGCTCACCTCCCGGGACAGTTTTTTCCTACGAGCAGTACTTC,CASSPPGTVFSYEQYF
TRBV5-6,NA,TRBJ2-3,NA,TGTGCCAGCAGCTTGGGTCTCACTCGGACAGATACGCAGTATTTT,CASSLGLTRTDTQYF
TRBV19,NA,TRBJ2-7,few,TGTGCCAGTAGTCGCTCCTCAGGGGGGAGCTCCTACGAGCAGTACTTC,CASSRSSGGSSYEQYF
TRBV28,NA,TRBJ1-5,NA,TGTGCCAGCAGTTTGTCCCTAAGTGAATGGCCCCAGCATTTT,CASSLSLSEWPQHF
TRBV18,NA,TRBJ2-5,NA,TGTGCCAGCTCACCCGTGTTCGGCGTAGGAGGCCAAGAGACCCAGTACTTC,CASSPVFGVGGQETQYF
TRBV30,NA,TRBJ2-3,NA,TGTGCCTGGAGACGTCCAGGGTTAGTTCCAGATACGCAGTATTTT,CAWRRPGLVPDTQYF
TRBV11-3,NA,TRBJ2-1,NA,TGTGCCAGCAGCTTAAGGTCTCAGGTTACCTACAATGAGCAGTTCTTC,CASSLRSQVTYNEQFF
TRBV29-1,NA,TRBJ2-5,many,TGCAGCGTTGAAGGGCGCGCAGGGGTGCTTGAGACCCAGTACTTC,CSVEGRAGVLETQYF
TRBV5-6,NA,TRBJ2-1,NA,TGTGCCAGCAGGTCCAGCTCCTACAATGAGCAGTTCTTC,CASRSSSYNEQFF
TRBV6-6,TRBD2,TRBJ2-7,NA,TGTGCCAGCAGTAGATCGAGCGGGGGACCCTACGAGCAGTACTTC,CASSRSSGGPYEQYF
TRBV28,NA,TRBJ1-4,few,TGTGCCAGCCCCACAGGGATGCCCGCAACTAATGAAAAACTGTTTTTT,CASPTGMPATNEKLFF
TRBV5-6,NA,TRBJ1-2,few,TGTGCCAGCAGCTTGGGACAGCCTCGGAGCTATGGCTACACCTTC,CASSLGQPRSYGYTF
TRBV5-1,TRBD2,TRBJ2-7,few,TGCGCCAGCAGCTTGGTACCGGGACCGGGAGGCTACGAGCAGTACTTC,CASSLVPGPGGYEQYF
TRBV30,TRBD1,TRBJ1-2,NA,TGTGCCTGGAGTACGGGACAGAGCTATGGCTACACCTTC,CAWSTGQSYGYTF
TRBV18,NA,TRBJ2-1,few,TGTGCCAGCTCACAAACGGAGGGGGCGTTCCATGAGCAGTTCTTC,CASSQTEGAFHEQFF
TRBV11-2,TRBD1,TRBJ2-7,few,TGTGCCAGCAGCTTCGACAGGGCCTCCTACGAGCAGTACTTC,CASSFDRASYEQYF
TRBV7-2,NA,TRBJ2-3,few,TGTGCCAGCAGCTCCAGAGGGACGCAGTATTTT,CASSSRGTQYF
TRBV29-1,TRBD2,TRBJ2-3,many,TGCAGCGCCGCCGGACTAGCGGGGGCCACAGATACGCAGTATTTT,CSAAGLAGATDTQYF
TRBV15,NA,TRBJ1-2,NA,TGTGCCACCAGCAGAGATCAAGTCAGGGATTTAGCTAACTATGGCTACACCTTC,CATSRDQVRDLANYGYTF
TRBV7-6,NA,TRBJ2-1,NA,TGTGCCAGCAGCTTAGGTGAGCGCTCCTACAATGAGCAGTTCTTC,CASSLGERSYNEQFF
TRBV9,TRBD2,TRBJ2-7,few,TGTGCCAGCAGCGGGGGACTAGCGGAATCCTACGAGCAGTACTTC,CASSGGLAESYEQYF
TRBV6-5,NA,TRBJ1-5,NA,TGTGCCAGCAGTTACGGGGGGAGCAATCAGCCCCAGCATTTT,CASSYGGSNQPQHF
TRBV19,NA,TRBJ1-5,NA,TGTGCCAGTAGTCCCGGGGGAGGTGGCAATCAGCCCCAGCATTTT,CASSPGGGGNQPQHF
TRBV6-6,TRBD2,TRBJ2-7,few,TGTGCCAGCACCTCCTACGGGGGGTACCCTTACGAGCAGTACTTC,CASTSYGGYPYEQYF
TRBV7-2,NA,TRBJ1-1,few,TGTGCCAGCAGCTTTTTGCAGGGGCTAGCTTTCTTT,CASSFLQGLAFF
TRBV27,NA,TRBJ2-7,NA,TGTGCCAGCAGTTTATCGTGGGCGATGAGCTCCTACGAGCAGTACTTC,CASSLSWAMSSYEQYF
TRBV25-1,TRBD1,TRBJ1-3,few,TGTGCCAGCAGCCCCACAGGGGCAGACACCATATATTTT,CASSPTGADTIYF
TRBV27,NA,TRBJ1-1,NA,TGTGCCAGCAGTTTACAGGTGAACACTGAAGCTTTCTTT,CASSLQVNTEAFF
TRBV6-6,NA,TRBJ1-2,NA,TGTGCCAGCAGTTTCCCGGACGGGAGTCTGGGGGGCTACACCTTC,CASSFPDGSLGGYTF
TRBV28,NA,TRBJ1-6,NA,TGTGCCAGCAGGATGGACAGCCTTAATAATTCACCCCTCCACTTT,CASRMDSLNNSPLHF
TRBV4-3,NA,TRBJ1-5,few,TGCGCCAGCAGCGGTAGGACAGCTAGCAATCAGCCCCAGCATTTT,CASSGRTASNQPQHF
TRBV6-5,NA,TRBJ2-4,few,TGTGCCAGCAGTTACTCCGGGTTCGGAGCCAAAAACATTCAGTACTTC,CASSYSGFGAKNIQYF
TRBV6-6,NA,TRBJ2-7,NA,TGTGCCAGCAGTTCAGGGGCCCTCTCCTACGAGCAGTACTTC,CASSSGALSYEQYF
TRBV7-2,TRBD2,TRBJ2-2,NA,TGTGCCAGCAGCTCAGGACTAGCGACCGGGGAGCTGTTTTTT,CASSSGLATGELFF
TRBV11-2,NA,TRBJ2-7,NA,TGTGCCAGCAGCTTAGCTGGGCAGTTCTCCTACGAGCAGTACTTC,CASSLAGQFSYEQYF
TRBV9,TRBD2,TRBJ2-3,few,TGTGCCAGCAGCGTAAGCGGGGCAAGCACAGATACGCAGTATTTT,CASSVSGASTDTQYF
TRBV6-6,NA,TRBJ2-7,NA,TGTGCCAGCAGTTACTCGATGACAGCCCTGTCGGGGCAGTACTTC,CASSYSMTALSGQYF
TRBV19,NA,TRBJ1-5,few,TGTGCCAGTAGTTTGGACAGCAATAGCAATCAGCCCCAGCATTTT,CASSLDSNSNQPQHF
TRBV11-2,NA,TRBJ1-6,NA,TGTGCCAGCAGCGCGTGGCTCGACACCAATTCACCCCTCCACTTT,CASSAWLDTNSPLHF
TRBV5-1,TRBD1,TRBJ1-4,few,TGCGCCAGCAGGTTTGGCGACAGGGAGGAGGAAAAACTGTTTTTT,CASRFGDREEEKLFF
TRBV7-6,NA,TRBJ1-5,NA,TGTGCCAGCAGCAAGGGGGGGCCCAATCAGCCCCAGCATTTT,CASSKGGPNQPQHF
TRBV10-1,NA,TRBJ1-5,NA,TGCGCCAGCAAGAGTTTTCAGCCCCAGCATTTT,CASKSFQPQHF
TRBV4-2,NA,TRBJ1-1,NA,TGTGCCAGCAGCTTTTCGGGGGACACTGAAGCTTTCTTT,CASSFSGDTEAFF
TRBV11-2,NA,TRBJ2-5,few,TGTGCCAGCAGCTCTCCCGCGGGCGAGACCCAGTACTTC,CASSSPAGETQYF
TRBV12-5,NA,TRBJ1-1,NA,TGTGCTAGTGGTTTGAGCGGGGCTAACACTGAAGCTTTCTTT,CASGLSGANTEAFF
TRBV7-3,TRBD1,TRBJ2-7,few,TGTGCCAGCAGCCCACAAGGACTGGGACAGGGATCCTACGAGCAGTACTTC,CASSPQGLGQGSYEQYF